This TCR beta chain was identified in a study of T-cell reconstitution after alpha-beta-depleted transplantation in children. V was pared by 5 bases and J by 7 bases, with 4 bases of the junction left unmatched. Germline CDR1 is DFQATT and CDR2 is SNEGSKA (reference sequence). This CDR3 is built from 12 residues. The authors prepared the TCRbeta library with unique molecular identifiers. TCRdb passed the PCR reads through MiXCR, listing each CDR3 protein once. The sample records roughly 400,000 distinct CDR3 sequences, 20% being singletons. The TCR was taken from a human donor who donated a stem cell graft to a child with acute myeloid leukemia. V gene TRBV20-1 combines with J gene TRBJ2-1; 8 bases fit TRBD1. This specimen consisted of PBMCs from the stem cell graft donor, obtained from the stem cell graft. This CDR3 reads CSARTGINEQFF. In nucleotides, the CDR3 is TGCAGTGCTCGGACAGGGATAAATGAGCAGTTCTTC.